The rows below give T cell receptor beta chains drawn from one sample of a study of cytomegalovirus exposure and HLA in healthy donors. Sequencing used immunoSEQ multiplex PCR; TCRdb keeps in-frame clones, though not all of them. The table has approximately 140,000 clones, about three quarters seen once. The source material was PBMCs. These receptors were taken from a human donor in good health. Each CDR3 is given without its conserved first and last residue. A D gene is named only where the DNA matches it firmly.

>NA|TRBV7-2|TRBJ1-5
ASSLVGGNTGRGNQPQH
>NA|TRBV19|TRBJ2-7
ASSGPGLGQY
>NA|TRBV9|TRBJ1-4
ASSVVEAGKLF
>NA|TRBV2|TRBJ2-2
ASRGGTPNTGELF
>TRBD1|TRBV30|TRBJ2-7
AWSGTGRFYEQY
>TRBD2|TRBV4-2|TRBJ2-5
ASSLAGPQETQY
>NA|TRBV27|TRBJ2-1
ASGPYSLGNEQF
>TRBD2|TRBV11-2|TRBJ2-5
ASSSGGETQY
>NA|TRBV2|TRBJ2-2
ASNEGGMNTGELF
>NA|TRBV5-1|TRBJ2-6
ASSRQSSGANVLT
>TRBD1|TRBV19|TRBJ1-1
ASSLTGFASTEAF
>NA|TRBV27|TRBJ2-7
ASSLGQDSYEQY
>NA|TRBV5-1|TRBJ1-6
ASSLGGGSPLH
>TRBD1|TRBV27|TRBJ1-2
ASSLFRDRGRDYGYT